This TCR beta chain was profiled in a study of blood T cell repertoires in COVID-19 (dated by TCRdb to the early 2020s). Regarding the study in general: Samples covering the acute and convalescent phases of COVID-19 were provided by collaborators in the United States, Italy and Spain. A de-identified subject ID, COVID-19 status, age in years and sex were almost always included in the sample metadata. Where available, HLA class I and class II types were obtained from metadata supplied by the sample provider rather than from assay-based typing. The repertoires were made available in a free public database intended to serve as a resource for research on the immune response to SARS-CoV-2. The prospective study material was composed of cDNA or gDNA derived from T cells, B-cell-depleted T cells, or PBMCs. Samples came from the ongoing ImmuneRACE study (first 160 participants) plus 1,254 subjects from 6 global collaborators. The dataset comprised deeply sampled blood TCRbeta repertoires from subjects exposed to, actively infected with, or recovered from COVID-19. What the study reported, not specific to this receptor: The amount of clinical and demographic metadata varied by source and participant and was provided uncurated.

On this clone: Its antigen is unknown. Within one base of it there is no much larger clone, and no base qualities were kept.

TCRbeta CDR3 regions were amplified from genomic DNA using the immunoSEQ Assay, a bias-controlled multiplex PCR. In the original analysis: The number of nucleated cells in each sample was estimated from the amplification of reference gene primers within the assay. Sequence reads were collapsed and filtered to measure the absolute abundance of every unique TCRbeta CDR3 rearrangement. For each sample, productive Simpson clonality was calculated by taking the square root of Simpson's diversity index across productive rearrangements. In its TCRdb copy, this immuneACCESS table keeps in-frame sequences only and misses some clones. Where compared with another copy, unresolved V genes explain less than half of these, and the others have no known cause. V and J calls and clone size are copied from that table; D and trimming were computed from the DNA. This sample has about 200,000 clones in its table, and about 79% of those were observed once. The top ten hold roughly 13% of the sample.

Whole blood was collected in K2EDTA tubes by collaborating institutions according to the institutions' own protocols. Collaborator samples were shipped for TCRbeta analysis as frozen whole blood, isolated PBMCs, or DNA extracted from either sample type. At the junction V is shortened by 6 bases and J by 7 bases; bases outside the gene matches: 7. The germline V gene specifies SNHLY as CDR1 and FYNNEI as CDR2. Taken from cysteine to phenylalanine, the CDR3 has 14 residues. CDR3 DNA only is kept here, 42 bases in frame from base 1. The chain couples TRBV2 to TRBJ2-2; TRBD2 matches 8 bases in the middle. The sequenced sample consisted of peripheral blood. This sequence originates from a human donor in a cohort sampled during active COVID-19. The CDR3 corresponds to CASRLAGSGGELFF. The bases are TGTGCCAGCAGATTAGCGGGATCGGGCGGGGAGCTGTTTTTT.